This entry lists 10 T cell receptor beta chains sequenced from one sample in a study of tumor and adjacent non-tumor tissue in lung cancer. No cell sorting was done before RNA was extracted from the tissue. The library came from three nested PCR rounds adapted from ARM-PCR protocols. TCRdb independently ran MiXCR on the multiplex PCR reads; one entry per CDR3 protein. The sample carries 100,000 to 150,000 distinct CDR3 sequences, roughly 64% recorded once. Sequences were obtained from lung tumor tissue. These receptors originate from a man younger than 45 with non-small cell lung cancer.

The chain is built from TRBV5-1 and TRBJ2-1, with 9 nucleotides matching TRBD2. Looked up from germline, CDR1 is SGHRS and CDR2 is YFSETQ. The CDR3 covers 17 residues. Trimming took 0 bases from V and 8 from J; bases not matched to a gene: 12. The CDR3 protein is CASSLVSGSPAVDEQFF. The CDR3 region has the DNA TGCGCCAGCAGCTTGGTTAGCGGGAGCCCCGCAGTGGATGAGCAGTTCTTC.

Notes on this clonotype: A much larger clone lies one base from this, so it may be a read error. V gene TRBV20-1 combines with J gene TRBJ1-4; D remains ambiguous. Trimming took 1 base from V and 4 from J, leaving 10 bases between them. Germline-derived CDR1 and CDR2 are DFQATT and SNEGSKA (reference sequence). The CDR3 length is 14 residues. The CDR3 sequence: CSARGLGYNEKLFF. The DNA for the CDR3 is TGCAGTGCTAGAGGTCTCGGCTATAATGAAAAACTGTTTTTT.

Concerning this clonotype: This may stem from a read error, because a much larger clone lies one nucleotide away. The chain joins TRBV6-2 or TRBV6-3 to TRBJ2-3, with TRBD1 matching over 7 bases. The ends lost 5 bases at V and 3 bases at J; junction bases unmatched: 5. Germline CDR1 MNHEY, CDR2 SVGEGT. This CDR3 contains 14 residues. CDR3 residues: CASSRWDSTDTQYF. For the CDR3, the DNA is TGTGCCAGCAGTCGATGGGACAGTACAGATACGCAGTATTTT.

A few counts support this clonotype. This chain uses TRBV20-1 with TRBJ2-7; 8 nucleotides line up with TRBD1. The CDR3 is 14 residues long. Per the germline V gene, CDR1 is DFQATT and CDR2 is SNEGSKA (reference sequence). V shed 5 bases, J shed 7 bases, and the junction held 13 bases outside the gene matches. CDR3 residues: CSAANRAGGDEQYF. The CDR3 nucleotides read TGCAGTGCTGCGAATAGGGCAGGGGGCGATGAGCAGTACTTC.

Turning to this clonotype: A much larger clone differs by one base, so this may be a read error. The chain uses TRBV20-1 and TRBJ2-5; perhaps TRBD1 as D (6 bases). The CDR3 has 14 amino acids. Germline lookup yields CDR1 DFQATT and CDR2 SNEGSKA (reference sequence). CDR3 amino acids: CSARENRVGETHYF. The CDR3, as DNA: TGCAGTGCTAGAGAGAACAGGGTGGGAGAGACCCATTACTTC.

Comment on this clonotype: A read error may account for a junction end that differs from germline. This sequence joins TRBV11-3 and TRBJ2-1; D might be TRBD2 (6 bases). Germline CDR1 and CDR2: SGHNT and YENEEA. CDR3 length: 14 amino acids. The CDR3 DNA reads TGTGTCAGCAGCTTAGGGTGGGGGGAGGATGAGCAGTTCTTC. Translation: CVSSLGWGEDEQFF.

As regards this clonotype: Because the CDR3 is missing its conserved closing phenylalanine or tryptophan, this is likely a read error. The gene calls are TRBV13 and TRBJ2-3; no reliable D call. Trimming removed 3 bases at V and 6 bases at J, with 13 bases between. Germline CDR1 and CDR2: PRHDT and FYEKMQ (reference sequence). The CDR3 is 14 residues long. Written as DNA, the CDR3 is TGTGCCAGCAGCTTTCTGACCCTAAGGGATACGCAGTATTAT. Its protein product is CASSFLTLRDTQYY.

As to this clonotype: This may come from a read error, since a much larger clone is one base off. This chain joins TRBV4-1 and TRBJ2-3; no clear D gene. Matching the DNA end better, TRBJ1-5 makes the J call doubtful. This CDR3 spans 16 amino acids. Per the germline V gene, CDR1 is MGHRA and CDR2 is YSYEKL. For the CDR3, the DNA is TGCGCCAGCAGCCGCCGACTAGCGGGAGTGGGAGATACGCAGCATTTT. Translated, it gives CASSRRLAGVGDTQHF.

Concerning this clonotype itself: At one end the junction does not follow the germline gene, possibly because of a read error. The CDR3: CSTRTSGTYNEHFF. The CDR3 DNA reads TGCAGTACCCGGACTAGCGGGACCTACAATGAGCACTTCTTC. The chain recombines TRBV20-1 with TRBJ2-1; 12 bases align to TRBD2. CDR3 size: 14 residues. Germline V CDR1 and CDR2: DFQATT, SNEGSKA (reference sequence).

As to this clonotype: The CDR3 carries no conserved terminal phenylalanine or tryptophan, so it likely arises from a read error. The V call is TRBV5-1, the J call TRBJ1-4; TRBD1 aligns across 8 bases. V lost 4 bases and J lost 7; bases outside the gene matches: 6. Germline V gene sequence: CDR1 SGHRS, CDR2 YFSETQ. This CDR3 has 14 amino acids. CDR3: CASSKQGDCEKLFL. CDR3 bases: TGCGCCAGCAGCAAACAGGGGGACTGTGAAAAACTGTTTCTT.